The T cell receptor beta chain under discussion was sequenced for a study of beta chain features in type 1 diabetes. Investigators reverse transcribed all isolated RNA, so they sequenced expressed TCRB transcripts. Reads from naive, central memory and regulatory T cell samples averaged about 3.8 million. The data were produced by immunoSEQ multiplex PCR, yet TCRdb's version contains in-frame clones alone and is incomplete. The sample lists over 650,000 clones, 11% to 15% occurring once. Worth noting for this clone: The antigen is unknown.

The junction had 5 bases not matched to a gene; V was cut back by 6 bases and J by 4 bases. CDR1 MDHEN and CDR2 SYDVKM come from the germline V gene. The CDR3 length is 13 residues. Via the markers CD45RO/CCR7/CD25/CD127/CD95/CD27, stem cell-like memory, regulatory, central memory and naive CD4+ cells were sorted. All sorted populations exceeded 95% purity. Points from the study as a whole: TCRB CDR3 length was moderately but significantly reduced in all four CD4+ subsets of Type 1 diabetes patients. Fewer insertions but more deletions were seen at VDJ junctions in type 1 diabetes patients.

V is TRBV28 and J is TRBJ1-1; 7 nucleotides align to TRBD1. This receptor was obtained from a man aged 18-30 years with type 1 diabetes. Material for sequencing was naive CD4+ T cells from blood. CDR3 bases: TGTGCCAGCAGGAGACAGGGAATCACTGAAGCTTTCTTT. Translation gives CASRRQGITEAFF.